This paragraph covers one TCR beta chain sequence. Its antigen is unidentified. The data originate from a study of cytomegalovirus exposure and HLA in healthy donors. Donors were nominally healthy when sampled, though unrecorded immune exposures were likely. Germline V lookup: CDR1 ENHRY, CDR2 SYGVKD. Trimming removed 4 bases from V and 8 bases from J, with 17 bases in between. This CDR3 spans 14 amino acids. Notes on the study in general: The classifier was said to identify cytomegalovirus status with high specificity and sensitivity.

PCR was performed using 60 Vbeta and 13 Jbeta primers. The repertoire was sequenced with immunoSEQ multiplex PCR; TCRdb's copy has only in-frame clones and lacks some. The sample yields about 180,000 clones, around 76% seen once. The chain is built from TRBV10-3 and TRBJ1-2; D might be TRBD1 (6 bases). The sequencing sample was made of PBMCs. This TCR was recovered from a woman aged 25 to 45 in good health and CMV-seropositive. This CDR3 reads CAISALQGELGYTF. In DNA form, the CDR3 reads TGTGCCATCAGTGCATTACAGGGTGAGCTCGGCTACACCTTC.